A selection of T cell receptor beta chains follows, all from one sample in a study of blood T cell repertoires in COVID-19. Measured with immunoSEQ multiplex PCR; TCRdb has only the in-frame clones, and not every one. Of around 250,000 clones listed, approximately 80% are singletons. Sequencing was performed on PBMCs or T cells enriched from blood (not recorded which). Receptor source: a man in his forties who had been exposed to COVID-19. The CDR3 runs from the conserved cysteine through the conserved F or W. A D gene is named only where the DNA matches it firmly. A clone size is listed for some rows: how often the clone was seen (once, few, many), or a class if it is expanded.

d_call: TRBD1
j_call: TRBJ1-6
clone_size: .
v_call: TRBV7-9
cdr3_nt: TGTGCCAGCGCCCCCGGGCAGGGGGTCTTTAATTCACCCCTCCACTTT
cdr3_aa: CASAPGQGVFNSPLHF

d_call: TRBD1
j_call: TRBJ2-5
clone_size: .
v_call: TRBV7-9
cdr3_nt: TGTGCCAGCAGCCTGACAGGGGGCCCGGAGACCCAGTACTTC
cdr3_aa: CASSLTGGPETQYF

d_call: TRBD1
j_call: TRBJ1-5
clone_size: .
v_call: TRBV7-8
cdr3_nt: TGTGCCAGCAGCTTAGTAGGGGGCCTCGGAGCTCAGCCCCAGCATTTT
cdr3_aa: CASSLVGGLGAQPQHF

d_call: .
j_call: TRBJ1-1
clone_size: .
v_call: TRBV7-5
cdr3_nt: TGTGCCAGAAGGGGAGGGAGGGTCACTGAAGCTTTCTTT
cdr3_aa: CARRGGRVTEAFF

d_call: TRBD2
j_call: TRBJ2-5
clone_size: .
v_call: TRBV10-2
cdr3_nt: TGCGCCAGCAGGACTAGCGGGATCTTAGAGACCCAGTACTTC
cdr3_aa: CASRTSGILETQYF

d_call: TRBD1
j_call: TRBJ2-7
clone_size: once
v_call: TRBV3-1/TRBV3-2
cdr3_nt: TGTGCCAGCAGCCCTACAGGGGGCTTAAGCTCCTACGAGCAGTACTTC
cdr3_aa: CASSPTGGLSSYEQYF

d_call: .
j_call: TRBJ1-2
clone_size: .
v_call: TRBV10-1
cdr3_nt: TGCGCCAGCAGTGAGTCGACGTTAGGGGTTCCCTATGGCTACACCTTC
cdr3_aa: CASSESTLGVPYGYTF

d_call: TRBD1
j_call: TRBJ1-6
clone_size: many
v_call: TRBV10-1
cdr3_nt: TGCGCCAGCGCGGGACAGTCAAATTCACCCCTCCACTTT
cdr3_aa: CASAGQSNSPLHF

d_call: .
j_call: TRBJ2-3
clone_size: .
v_call: TRBV16
cdr3_nt: TGTGCCAGCAGCCCCTATACAGATACGCAGTATTTT
cdr3_aa: CASSPYTDTQYF

d_call: TRBD2
j_call: TRBJ2-3
clone_size: .
v_call: TRBV5-1
cdr3_nt: TGCGCCAGCAGCTTGGAACCATGGGTAGCGGGAGGGCCCACAGATACGCAGTATTTT
cdr3_aa: CASSLEPWVAGGPTDTQYF

d_call: .
j_call: TRBJ2-1
clone_size: .
v_call: TRBV12-3/TRBV12-4
cdr3_nt: TGTGCCAGCAGTTTTAATTATGAGCAGTTCTTC
cdr3_aa: CASSFNYEQFF

d_call: TRBD1
j_call: TRBJ1-2
clone_size: .
v_call: TRBV5-1
cdr3_nt: TGCGCCAGCAGCTTGGCCGGGCCGGGACAGGGGAGTGGCTACACCTTC
cdr3_aa: CASSLAGPGQGSGYTF

d_call: TRBD2
j_call: TRBJ2-1
clone_size: few
v_call: TRBV4-2
cdr3_nt: TGTGCCAGCAGCCAAGCCTCGGGACTAGCGGGACTCTATGAGCAGTTCTTC
cdr3_aa: CASSQASGLAGLYEQFF

d_call: TRBD2
j_call: TRBJ2-3
clone_size: .
v_call: TRBV11-2
cdr3_nt: TGTGCCAGCAGACAAGGACTAGCCTTGAGAACAGATACGCAGTATTTT
cdr3_aa: CASRQGLALRTDTQYF

d_call: TRBD1
j_call: TRBJ1-1
clone_size: .
v_call: TRBV9
cdr3_nt: TGTGCCAGCAGCGTAACCCCCGAGACAGGGACGGCTTTCTTT
cdr3_aa: CASSVTPETGTAFF

d_call: .
j_call: TRBJ1-2
clone_size: .
v_call: TRBV3-1/TRBV3-2
cdr3_nt: TGTGCCAGCAGCCCCCAGGTCGGATATGGCTACACCTTC
cdr3_aa: CASSPQVGYGYTF

d_call: .
j_call: TRBJ1-2
clone_size: .
v_call: TRBV28
cdr3_nt: TGTGCCAGCAGCCCCGGGAGCTCCTATGGCTACACCTTC
cdr3_aa: CASSPGSSYGYTF

d_call: TRBD1
j_call: TRBJ1-1
clone_size: .
v_call: TRBV11-2
cdr3_nt: TGTGCCAGCAGCGGACAGGGGGCTGGCACTGAAGCTTTCTTT
cdr3_aa: CASSGQGAGTEAFF

d_call: .
j_call: TRBJ1-1
clone_size: few
v_call: TRBV7-9
cdr3_nt: TGTGCCAGCAGCTTGTCAGGGAACACTGAAGCTTTCTTT
cdr3_aa: CASSLSGNTEAFF

d_call: TRBD1
j_call: TRBJ2-7
clone_size: .
v_call: TRBV10-3
cdr3_nt: TGTGCCATCAGTGTAGGGACAGGCTCCTACGAGCAGTACTTC
cdr3_aa: CAISVGTGSYEQYF

d_call: TRBD1
j_call: TRBJ2-1
clone_size: many
v_call: TRBV2
cdr3_nt: TGTGCCGGGGGACAGGGGATGGTCGGTGAGCAGTTCTTC
cdr3_aa: CAGGQGMVGEQFF

d_call: .
j_call: TRBJ2-3
clone_size: once
v_call: TRBV25-1
cdr3_nt: TGTGCCAGCAGTGCCCTTCTGGGGGCTCGCACAGATACGCAGTATTTT
cdr3_aa: CASSALLGARTDTQYF

d_call: TRBD2
j_call: TRBJ2-7
clone_size: .
v_call: TRBV27
cdr3_nt: TGTGCCAGCAAGACAGCGGGATATTCCTACGAGCAGTACTTC
cdr3_aa: CASKTAGYSYEQYF

d_call: TRBD2
j_call: TRBJ2-1
clone_size: .
v_call: TRBV18
cdr3_nt: TGTGCCAGCTCACGCGCGGGAGAGCGGGATGAGCAGTTCTTC
cdr3_aa: CASSRAGERDEQFF

d_call: .
j_call: TRBJ1-5
clone_size: .
v_call: TRBV29-1
cdr3_nt: TGCAGCGCAGCTTCAGGGAGCAATCAGCCCCAGCATTTT
cdr3_aa: CSAASGSNQPQHF

d_call: .
j_call: TRBJ1-6
clone_size: .
v_call: TRBV5-1
cdr3_nt: TGCGCCAGCAGCTTGATGGGGGGTGTGAGGAATTCACCCCTCCACTTT
cdr3_aa: CASSLMGGVRNSPLHF

d_call: TRBD1
j_call: TRBJ2-7
clone_size: .
v_call: TRBV5-1
cdr3_nt: TGCGCCAGCAGCTTGGCCAGGGGACAGAGCGAGCAGTACTTC
cdr3_aa: CASSLARGQSEQYF

d_call: .
j_call: TRBJ1-3
clone_size: .
v_call: TRBV18
cdr3_nt: TGTGCCAGCTCACCAATAGGAAACACCATATATTTT
cdr3_aa: CASSPIGNTIYF

d_call: .
j_call: TRBJ2-5
clone_size: once
v_call: TRBV7-9
cdr3_nt: TGTGCCAGCAGCTCACCCCGTGGGCAGAAAGAGACCCAGTACTTC
cdr3_aa: CASSSPRGQKETQYF

d_call: TRBD2
j_call: TRBJ2-3
clone_size: .
v_call: TRBV15
cdr3_nt: TGTGCCACCAGCAGAGATGATGCGGGAGGGCCGGGTACGCAGTATTTT
cdr3_aa: CATSRDDAGGPGTQYF

d_call: TRBD2
j_call: TRBJ2-5
clone_size: .
v_call: TRBV6-4
cdr3_nt: TGTGCCAGCAGTGACGGAAACGATGTGGCGGGAGGGCAAGAGACCCAGTACTTC
cdr3_aa: CASSDGNDVAGGQETQYF

d_call: TRBD1
j_call: TRBJ2-5
clone_size: .
v_call: TRBV11-2
cdr3_nt: TGTGCCAGCAGCGCCCAATGGACAGGGGGACCAGAGACCCAGTACTTC
cdr3_aa: CASSAQWTGGPETQYF

d_call: .
j_call: TRBJ2-3
clone_size: .
v_call: TRBV7-7
cdr3_nt: TGTGCTAGCAGCCAAACGGGAGAGTCAGATACGCAGTATTTT
cdr3_aa: CASSQTGESDTQYF

d_call: .
j_call: TRBJ2-1
clone_size: .
v_call: TRBV11-2
cdr3_nt: TGTGCCAGCAGCGCGGACAGAGACAATGAGCAGTTCTTC
cdr3_aa: CASSADRDNEQFF

d_call: TRBD1
j_call: TRBJ1-2
clone_size: .
v_call: TRBV24-1
cdr3_nt: TGTGCCACCAGTGACTCCACCGGGACAGGTTTGGGTGGCTACACCTTC
cdr3_aa: CATSDSTGTGLGGYTF

d_call: TRBD1
j_call: TRBJ1-1
clone_size: .
v_call: TRBV5-5
cdr3_nt: TGTGCCAGCAGCCTCGGACAGGGTTTCACTGAAGCTTTCTTT
cdr3_aa: CASSLGQGFTEAFF

d_call: .
j_call: TRBJ2-3
clone_size: .
v_call: TRBV7-3
cdr3_nt: TGTGCCAGCAGCTTACGACACCCTGGGACAGATACGCAGTATTTT
cdr3_aa: CASSLRHPGTDTQYF

d_call: TRBD2
j_call: TRBJ2-1
clone_size: .
v_call: TRBV9
cdr3_nt: TGTGCCAGCAGCGCCTCACCCCCGGGGACTAGCTCCTACAATGAGCAGTTCTTC
cdr3_aa: CASSASPPGTSSYNEQFF

d_call: .
j_call: TRBJ2-2
clone_size: .
v_call: TRBV5-1
cdr3_nt: TGCGCCAGCAGCCCGAAGATACAGGGCGACACCGGGGAGCTGTTTTTT
cdr3_aa: CASSPKIQGDTGELFF

d_call: TRBD2
j_call: TRBJ2-4
clone_size: .
v_call: TRBV19
cdr3_nt: TGTGCCAGTAGATATACCGGGACTAGCCACATTCAGTACTTC
cdr3_aa: CASRYTGTSHIQYF

d_call: .
j_call: TRBJ2-2
clone_size: .
v_call: TRBV6-5
cdr3_nt: TGTGCCAGCAGCCTAAGGGGACTTCCCGGGGAGCTGTTTTTT
cdr3_aa: CASSLRGLPGELFF

d_call: .
j_call: TRBJ2-1
clone_size: .
v_call: TRBV19
cdr3_nt: TGTGCCAGTAATATGGCCACATCCTACAATGAGCAGTTCTTC
cdr3_aa: CASNMATSYNEQFF